The 4 T cell receptor beta chains presented below share a single source sample, sequenced in a study of T cell responses to AZD1222 COVID-19 vaccine (dated by TCRdb to about 2021). The library was produced with the immunoSEQ multiplex PCR assay. TCRdb took this table from immuneACCESS and kept in-frame rearrangements with V and J called. Such tables lack part of the clones; where checked against another copy, unresolved V genes explain under half of the gap, and the rest is unexplained. This sample holds roughly 200,000 clones; approximately 94% were observed only once. In total, the top ten clones hold 1.7% of the sample. The sample's time point label is to be understood as: about 28 days (+/-7) after the second vaccine dose. What the treatment or condition label conveys for this sample: meningococcal conjugate vaccine given as trial control. Sample: peripheral blood, taken 28 days after the second dose of the MenACWY control vaccine. The receptors here all came from an adult who received the MenACWY meningococcal vaccine as a control.

To note about this clone: Different DNA sequences within this sample yield the same CDR3. The V and J genes are TRBV9 and TRBJ2-1; a weak D match, TRBD2 (5 bases). Between the trimmed V and J ends, which lost 0 bases and 5 bases, there was a span of 15 bases. The CDR3 is 16 amino acids. Germline V gives CDR1 SGDLS, CDR2 YYNGEE. CDR3 sequence (DNA): TGTGCCAGCAGCGTAGACCCCCGGGGAAAAAACAATGAGCAGTTCTTC. This gives the protein CASSVDPRGKNNEQFF.

This clone was counted a single time. This chain joins TRBV6-1 and TRBJ2-1; 9 nucleotides align to TRBD2. The germline CDR1 and CDR2 sequences are MNHNS and SASEGT. With V trimmed by 3 bases and J by 7 bases, 4 bases remained unmatched. The CDR3 loop spans 14 amino acids. The CDR3 region has the DNA TGTGCCAGCAGTGATGGCGGGGGGGCGAATGAGCAGTTCTTC. Encoded protein: CASSDGGGANEQFF.

This chain connects TRBV6-1 to TRBJ1-6, with 9 positions matching TRBD1. The germline V gene has CDR1 MNHNS and CDR2 SASEGT. The CDR3 is made up of 15 amino acids. Trimming at V came to 6 bases and at J to 7 bases, leaving 7 bases not matched to a gene. Written as DNA, the CDR3 is TGTGCCAGCAGCCGCGGACAGGGGAAGAATTCACCCCTCCACTTT. This codes for CASSRGQGKNSPLHF.

V usage is TRBV7-8 and J usage is TRBJ2-2; 10 positions match TRBD1. CDR1 is SGHVS and CDR2 is FQNEAQ in the germline V gene. The CDR3 runs to 16 residues. The V segment lost 1 base and the J segment 4 bases; nucleotides outside the gene matches: 3. Here the CDR3 DNA reads TGTGCCAGCAGCTTAGTCCGGACAGGGGGCACCGGGGAGCTGTTTTTT. Translated: CASSLVRTGGTGELFF. Together with reference TRBV7-8 and TRBJ2-2, the CDR3 gives the full variable domain: GAGVSQSPRYKVAKRGQDVALRCDPISGHVSLFWYQQALGQGPEFLTYFQNEAQLDKSGLPSDRFFAERPEGSVSTLKIQRTQQEDSAVYLCASSLVRTGGTGELFFGEGSRLTVL.